This T cell receptor beta chain came from a study of blood T cell repertoires in COVID-19. Overall study: In each case, the material was cDNA or gDNA derived from T cells, B-cell-depleted T cells, or PBMCs.

Germline CDR1 is KGHSH and CDR2 is LQKENI. The CDR3 loop spans 14 amino acids. V lost 2 bases to trimming and J lost 10 bases; unmatched junction nucleotides: 4. Per the authors' pipeline: Amplification of reference gene primers was used by the study to estimate nucleated cell counts. The assay was immunoSEQ multiplex PCR, and TCRdb's table has in-frame clones only and misses some. Clone size and V and J calls were adopted from that table, with D and trimming inferred from the DNA. The sample has hundreds of thousands of clones, about 90% seen once; the top ten hold 9.5% to 15%. This chain connects TRBV18 to TRBJ2-1; 11 nucleotides line up with TRBD2. Source material: peripheral blood. The TCR comes from a young woman who had recovered from COVID-19. CDR3 in DNA: TGTGCCAGCTCACCAGGAACTAGCGGGAGAGAGCAGTTCTTC. It is translated as CASSPGTSGREQFF.